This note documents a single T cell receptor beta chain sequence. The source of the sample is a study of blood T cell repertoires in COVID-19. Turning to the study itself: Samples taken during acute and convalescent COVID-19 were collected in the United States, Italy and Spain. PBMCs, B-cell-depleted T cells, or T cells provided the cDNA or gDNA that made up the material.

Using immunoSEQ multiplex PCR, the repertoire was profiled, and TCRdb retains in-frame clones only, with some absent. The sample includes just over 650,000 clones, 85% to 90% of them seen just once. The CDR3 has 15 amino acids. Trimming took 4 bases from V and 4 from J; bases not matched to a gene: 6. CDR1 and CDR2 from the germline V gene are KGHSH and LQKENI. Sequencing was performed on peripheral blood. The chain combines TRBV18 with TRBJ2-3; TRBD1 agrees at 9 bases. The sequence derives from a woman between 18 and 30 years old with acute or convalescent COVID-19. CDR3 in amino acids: CASSRGQGGADTQYF. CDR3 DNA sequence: TGTGCCAGCTCACGGGGACAGGGTGGAGCAGATACGCAGTATTTT. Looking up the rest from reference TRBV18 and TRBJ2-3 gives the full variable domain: NAGVMQNPRHLVRRRGQEARLRCSPMKGHSHVYWYRQLPEEGLKFMVYLQKENIIDESGMPKERFSAEFPKEGPSILRIQQVVRGDSAAYFCASSRGQGGADTQYFGPGTRLTVL.